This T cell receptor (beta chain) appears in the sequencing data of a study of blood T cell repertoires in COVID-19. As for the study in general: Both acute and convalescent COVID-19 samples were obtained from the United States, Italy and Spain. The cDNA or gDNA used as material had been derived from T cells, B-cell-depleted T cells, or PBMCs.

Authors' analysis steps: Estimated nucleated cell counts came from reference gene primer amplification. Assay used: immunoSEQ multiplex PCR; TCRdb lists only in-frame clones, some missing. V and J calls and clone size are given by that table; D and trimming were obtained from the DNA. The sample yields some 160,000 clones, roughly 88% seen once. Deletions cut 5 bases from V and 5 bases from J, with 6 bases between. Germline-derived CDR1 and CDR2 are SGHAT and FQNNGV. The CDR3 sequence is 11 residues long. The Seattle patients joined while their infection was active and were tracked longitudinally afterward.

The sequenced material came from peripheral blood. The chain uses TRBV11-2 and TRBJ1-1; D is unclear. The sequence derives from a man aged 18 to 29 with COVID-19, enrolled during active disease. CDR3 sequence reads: CASSLGTEAFF. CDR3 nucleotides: TGTGCCAGCAGCCTCGGGACTGAAGCTTTCTTT.